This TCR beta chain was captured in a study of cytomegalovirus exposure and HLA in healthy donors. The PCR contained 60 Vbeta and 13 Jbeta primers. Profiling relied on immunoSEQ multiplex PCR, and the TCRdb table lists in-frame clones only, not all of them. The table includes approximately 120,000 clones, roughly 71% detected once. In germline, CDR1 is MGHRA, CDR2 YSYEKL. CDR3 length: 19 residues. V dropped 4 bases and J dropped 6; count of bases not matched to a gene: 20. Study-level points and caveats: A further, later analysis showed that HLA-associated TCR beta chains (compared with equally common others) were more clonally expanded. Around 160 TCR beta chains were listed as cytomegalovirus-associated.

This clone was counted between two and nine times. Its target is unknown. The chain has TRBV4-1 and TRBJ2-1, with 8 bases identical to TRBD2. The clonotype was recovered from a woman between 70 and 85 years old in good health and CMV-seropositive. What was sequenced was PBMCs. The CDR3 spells CASSRYRVLGERGLNEQFF. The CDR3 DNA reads TGCGCCAGCAGCCGGTACCGGGTCCTAGGAGAGCGGGGGCTCAATGAGCAGTTCTTC.